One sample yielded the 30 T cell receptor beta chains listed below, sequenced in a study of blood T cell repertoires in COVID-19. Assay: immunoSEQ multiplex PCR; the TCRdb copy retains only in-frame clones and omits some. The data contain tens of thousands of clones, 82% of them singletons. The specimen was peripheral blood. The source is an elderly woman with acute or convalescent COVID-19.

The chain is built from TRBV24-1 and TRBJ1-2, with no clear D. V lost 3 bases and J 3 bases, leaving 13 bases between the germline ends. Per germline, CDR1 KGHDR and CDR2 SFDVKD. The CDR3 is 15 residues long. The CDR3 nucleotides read TGTGCCACCAGTGATCCCCAAGACGGAGACTATGGCTACACCTTC. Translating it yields CATSDPQDGDYGYTF.

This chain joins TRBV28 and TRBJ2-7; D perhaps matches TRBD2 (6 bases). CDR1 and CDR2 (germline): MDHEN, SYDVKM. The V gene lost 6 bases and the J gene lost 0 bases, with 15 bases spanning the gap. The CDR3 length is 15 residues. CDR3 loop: CASSPGGTLSYEQYF. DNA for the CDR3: TGTGCCAGCAGCCCCGGCGGGACGCTCTCCTACGAGCAGTACTTC.

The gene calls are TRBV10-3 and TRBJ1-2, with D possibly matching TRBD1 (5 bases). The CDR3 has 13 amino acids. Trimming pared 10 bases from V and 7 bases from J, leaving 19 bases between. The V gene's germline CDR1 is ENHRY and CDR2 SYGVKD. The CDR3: CATHQGHGSGYTF. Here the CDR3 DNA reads TGTGCCACCCACCAGGGTCACGGGAGTGGCTACACCTTC.

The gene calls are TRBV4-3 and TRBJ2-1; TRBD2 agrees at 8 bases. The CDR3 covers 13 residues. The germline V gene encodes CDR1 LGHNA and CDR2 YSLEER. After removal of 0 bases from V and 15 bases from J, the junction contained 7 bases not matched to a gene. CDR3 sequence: CASSQDPGTRRFF. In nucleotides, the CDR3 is TGCGCCAGCAGCCAAGATCCGGGGACTAGGCGGTTCTTC.

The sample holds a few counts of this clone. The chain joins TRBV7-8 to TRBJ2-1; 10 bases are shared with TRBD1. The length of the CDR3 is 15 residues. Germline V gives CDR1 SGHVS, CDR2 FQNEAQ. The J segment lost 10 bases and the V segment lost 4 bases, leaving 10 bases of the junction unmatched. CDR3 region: CASSSDRGASMEQFF. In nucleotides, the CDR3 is TGTGCCAGCAGCTCGGACAGGGGGGCTTCAATGGAGCAGTTCTTC.

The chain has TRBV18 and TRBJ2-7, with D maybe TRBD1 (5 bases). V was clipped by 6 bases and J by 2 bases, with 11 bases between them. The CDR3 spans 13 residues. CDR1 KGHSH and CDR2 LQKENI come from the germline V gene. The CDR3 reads CASSSDRTYEQYF. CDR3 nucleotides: TGTGCCAGCTCCTCCGACAGAACCTACGAGCAGTACTTC.

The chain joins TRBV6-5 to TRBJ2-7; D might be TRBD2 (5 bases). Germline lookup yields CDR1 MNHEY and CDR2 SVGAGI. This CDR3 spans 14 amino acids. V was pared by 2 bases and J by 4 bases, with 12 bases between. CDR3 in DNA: TGTGCCAGCAGTTACGGAGGTGAGGGATACGAGCAGTACTTC. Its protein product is CASSYGGEGYEQYF.

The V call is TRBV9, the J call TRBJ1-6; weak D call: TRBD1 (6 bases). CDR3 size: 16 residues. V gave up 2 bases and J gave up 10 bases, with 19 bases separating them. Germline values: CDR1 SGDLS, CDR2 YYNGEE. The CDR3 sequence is CASSVSGDRRGSPLHF. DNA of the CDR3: TGTGCCAGCAGCGTCTCAGGGGATCGCCGAGGATCACCCCTCCACTTT.

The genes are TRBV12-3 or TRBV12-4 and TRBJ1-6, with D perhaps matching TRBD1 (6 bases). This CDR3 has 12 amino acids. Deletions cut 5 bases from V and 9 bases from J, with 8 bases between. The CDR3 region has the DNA TGTGCCAGCAGTCGAGGGGGTTCACCCCTCCACTTT. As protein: CASSRGGSPLHF.

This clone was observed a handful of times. The chain's CDR3 is CASSYSTGTGVFTEAFF. The CDR3 bases are TGTGCCAGCAGTTACTCGACCGGGACAGGGGTATTCACTGAAGCTTTCTTT. J is TRBJ1-1 and V is TRBV6-2 or TRBV6-3, with 10 bases that match TRBD1. The V and J ends lost 0 bases and 4 bases, in that order; junction bases with no gene match: 8. The CDR3 runs 17 residues. Germline-derived CDR1 and CDR2 are MNHEY and SVGEGT.

In nucleotides, the CDR3 is TGTGCCAGCAGCCAAGATACGACTAGCAATGAGCAGTTCTTC. It is translated as CASSQDTTSNEQFF. The rearrangement uses TRBV4-2 and TRBJ2-1; possible D gene TRBD2, 6 bases. Deletions cut 0 bases from V and 6 bases from J, with 9 bases between. The CDR3 is 14 amino acids. The germline V gene encodes CDR1 LGHNA and CDR2 YNFKEQ.

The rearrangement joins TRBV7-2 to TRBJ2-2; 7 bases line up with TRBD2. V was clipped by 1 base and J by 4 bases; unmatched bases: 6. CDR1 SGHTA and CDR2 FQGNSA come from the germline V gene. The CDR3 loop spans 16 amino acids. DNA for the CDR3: TGTGCCAGCAGCTTAGAGCTGGGGAGGGGCACCGGGGAGCTGTTTTTT. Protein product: CASSLELGRGTGELFF.

The CDR3, as DNA: TGTGCCAGCAGCTCCGGGCTAGCGGGCCGACCATCTCAAGAGACCCAGTACTTC. Residues: CASSSGLAGRPSQETQYF. This chain links TRBV7-8 with TRBJ2-5; the match to TRBD2 covers 8 bases. CDR1 is SGHVS and CDR2 is FQNEAQ in the germline V gene. Trimming at V came to 4 bases and at J to 2 bases, leaving 15 bases not matched to a gene. CDR3 length: 18 residues.

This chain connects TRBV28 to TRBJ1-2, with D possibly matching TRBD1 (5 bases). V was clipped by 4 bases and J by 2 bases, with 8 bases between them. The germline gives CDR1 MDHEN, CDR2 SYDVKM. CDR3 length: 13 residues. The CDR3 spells CASSSRANYGYTF. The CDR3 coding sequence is TGTGCCAGCAGTTCCAGGGCCAACTATGGCTACACCTTC.

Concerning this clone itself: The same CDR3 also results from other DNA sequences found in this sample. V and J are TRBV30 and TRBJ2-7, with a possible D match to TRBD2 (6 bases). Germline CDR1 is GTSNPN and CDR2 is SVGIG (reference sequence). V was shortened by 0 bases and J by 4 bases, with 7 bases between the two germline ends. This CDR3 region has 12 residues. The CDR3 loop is CAWSVGGYEQYF. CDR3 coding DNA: TGTGCCTGGAGTGTGGGGGGTTACGAGCAGTACTTC.

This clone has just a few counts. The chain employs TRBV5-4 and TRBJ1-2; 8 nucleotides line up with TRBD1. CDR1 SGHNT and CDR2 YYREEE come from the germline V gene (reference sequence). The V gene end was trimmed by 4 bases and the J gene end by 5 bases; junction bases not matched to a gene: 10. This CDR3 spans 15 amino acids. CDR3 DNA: TGTGCCAGCAGCATAGGACAGGGTCTAGGGTATGGCTACACCTTC. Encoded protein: CASSIGQGLGYGYTF.

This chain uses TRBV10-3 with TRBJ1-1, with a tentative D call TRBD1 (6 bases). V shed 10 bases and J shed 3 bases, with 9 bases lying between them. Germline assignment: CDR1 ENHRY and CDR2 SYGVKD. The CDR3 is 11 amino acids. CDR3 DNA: TGTGCCACCAGGACAGACACTGAAGCTTTCTTT. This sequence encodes CATRTDTEAFF.

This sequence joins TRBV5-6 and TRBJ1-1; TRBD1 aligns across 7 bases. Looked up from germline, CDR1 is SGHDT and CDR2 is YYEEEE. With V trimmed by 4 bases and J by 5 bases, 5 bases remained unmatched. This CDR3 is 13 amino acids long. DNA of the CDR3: TGTGCCAGCAGCCTTACGACAGGGACTGAAGCTTTCTTT. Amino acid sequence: CASSLTTGTEAFF.

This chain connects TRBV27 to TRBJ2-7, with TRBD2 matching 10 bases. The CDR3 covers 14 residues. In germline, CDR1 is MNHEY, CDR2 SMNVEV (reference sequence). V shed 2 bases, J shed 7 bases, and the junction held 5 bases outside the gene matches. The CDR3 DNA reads TGTGCCAGCAGTTTAGGGACTAGCGATCAAGAGCAGTACTTC. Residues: CASSLGTSDQEQYF.

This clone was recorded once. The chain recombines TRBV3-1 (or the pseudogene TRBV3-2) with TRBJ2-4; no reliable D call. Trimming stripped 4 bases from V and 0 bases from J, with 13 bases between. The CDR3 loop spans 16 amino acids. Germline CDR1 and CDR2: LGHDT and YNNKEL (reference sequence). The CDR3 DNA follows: TGTGCCAGCAGCCCGTGTCCCGGTCTAGCCAAAAACATTCAGTACTTC. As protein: CASSPCPGLAKNIQYF.

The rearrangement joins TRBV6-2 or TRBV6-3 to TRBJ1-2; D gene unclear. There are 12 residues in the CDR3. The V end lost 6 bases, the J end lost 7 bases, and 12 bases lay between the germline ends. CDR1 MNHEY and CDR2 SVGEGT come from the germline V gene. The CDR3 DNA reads TGTGCCAGCAGCCCCACCCAACTTGGCTACACCTTC. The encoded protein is CASSPTQLGYTF.

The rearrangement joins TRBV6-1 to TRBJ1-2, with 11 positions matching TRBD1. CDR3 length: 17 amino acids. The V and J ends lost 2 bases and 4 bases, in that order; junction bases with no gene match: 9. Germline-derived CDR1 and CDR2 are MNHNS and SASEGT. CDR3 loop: CASSEIGTGGNLYGYTF. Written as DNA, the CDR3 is TGTGCCAGCAGTGAAATCGGGACAGGGGGAAACCTCTATGGCTACACCTTC.

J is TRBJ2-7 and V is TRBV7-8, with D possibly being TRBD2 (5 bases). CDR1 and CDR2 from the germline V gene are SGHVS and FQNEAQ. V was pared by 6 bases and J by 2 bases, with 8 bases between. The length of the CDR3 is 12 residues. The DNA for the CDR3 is TGTGCCAGCAGGGCCGGGGCCTACGAGCAGTACTTC. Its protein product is CASRAGAYEQYF. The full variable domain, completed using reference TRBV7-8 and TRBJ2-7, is GAGVSQSPRYKVAKRGQDVALRCDPISGHVSLFWYQQALGQGPEFLTYFQNEAQLDKSGLPSDRFFAERPEGSVSTLKIQRTQQEDSAVYLCASRAGAYEQYFGPGTRLTVT.

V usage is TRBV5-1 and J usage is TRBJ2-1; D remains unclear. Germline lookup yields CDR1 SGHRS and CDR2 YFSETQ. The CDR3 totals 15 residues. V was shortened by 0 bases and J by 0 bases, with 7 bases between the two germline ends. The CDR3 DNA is TGCGCCAGCAGCTTGGTGACATCCTCCTACAATGAGCAGTTCTTC. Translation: CASSLVTSSYNEQFF.

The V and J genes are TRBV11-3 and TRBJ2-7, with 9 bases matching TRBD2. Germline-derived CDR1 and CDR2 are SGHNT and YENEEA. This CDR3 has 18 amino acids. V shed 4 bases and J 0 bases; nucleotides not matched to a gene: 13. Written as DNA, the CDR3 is TGTGCCAGCAGCTCGTCCCTACTTCTAGCGGGGAGCTCCTACGAGCAGTACTTC. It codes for CASSSSLLLAGSSYEQYF.

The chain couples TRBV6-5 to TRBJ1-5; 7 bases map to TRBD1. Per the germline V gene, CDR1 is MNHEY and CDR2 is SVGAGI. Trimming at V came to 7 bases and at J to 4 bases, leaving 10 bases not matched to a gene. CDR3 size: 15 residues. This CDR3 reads CASKGDRVGNQPQHF. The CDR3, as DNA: TGTGCCAGCAAGGGAGACAGGGTGGGAAATCAGCCCCAGCATTTT.

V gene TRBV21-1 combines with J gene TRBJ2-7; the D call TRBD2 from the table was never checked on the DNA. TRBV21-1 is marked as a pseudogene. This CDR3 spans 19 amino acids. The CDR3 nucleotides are TGTGCCAGCAGCAAAAAGGCGGGAGGGACCCTGGGTGAAGATTGCGAGCAGTACTTC. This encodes CASSKKAGGTLGEDCEQYF.

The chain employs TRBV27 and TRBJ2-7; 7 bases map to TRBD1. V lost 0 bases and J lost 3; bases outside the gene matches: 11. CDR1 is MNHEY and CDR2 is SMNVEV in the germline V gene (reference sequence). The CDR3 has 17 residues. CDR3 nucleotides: TGTGCCAGCAGTTTATCCCTACAGGGGAGAGGTGACTACGAGCAGTACTTC. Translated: CASSLSLQGRGDYEQYF.

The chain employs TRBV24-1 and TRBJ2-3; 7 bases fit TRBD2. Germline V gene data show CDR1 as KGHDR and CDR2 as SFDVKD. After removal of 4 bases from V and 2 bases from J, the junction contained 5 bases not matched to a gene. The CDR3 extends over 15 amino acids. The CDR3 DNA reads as TGTGCCACCAGTGACGCGGGAGAGGTCACAGATACGCAGTATTTT. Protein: CATSDAGEVTDTQYF.

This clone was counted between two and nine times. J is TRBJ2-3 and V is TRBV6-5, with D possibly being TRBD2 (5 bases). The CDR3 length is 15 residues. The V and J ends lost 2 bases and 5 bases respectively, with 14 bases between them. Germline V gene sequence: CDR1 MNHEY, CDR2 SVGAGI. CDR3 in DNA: TGTGCCAGCAGTTACCCATCTGGGAGAGTAGATACGCAGTATTTT. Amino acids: CASSYPSGRVDTQYF.